The clone carrying this T cell receptor beta chain was counted once. Antigen unknown. V was pared by 5 bases and J by 1 base, with 11 bases between. CDR3 size: 14 residues. Germline-derived CDR1 and CDR2 are LGHNA and YNFKEQ. The method was immunoSEQ multiplex PCR; TCRdb's version includes in-frame clones alone and lacks a portion of them. Seen here are approximately 100,000 clones, around 84% observed once, and the top ten hold 1.4%. This sample was taken from a study of T cell responses to AZD1222 COVID-19 vaccine. For the study at large: Second doses at about 4 or about 12 weeks were pooled.

Study-level results: Nearly half of the spike-specific TCRs reportedly recognize variant regions that carry no mutations. Mostly white British, mostly female donors; authors suggested clonal diversity may be underestimated. Sampling captured repertoires only after the peak T cell response.

The chain joins TRBV4-2 to TRBJ1-1; D is ambiguous. Source: peripheral blood, taken on day 0 of AZD1222 vaccination. This receptor was identified in an adult in good health. The CDR3 loop is CASSSPSRNTEAFF. The CDR3 region has the DNA TGTGCCAGCAGCTCACCTTCGAGGAACACTGAAGCTTTCTTT.